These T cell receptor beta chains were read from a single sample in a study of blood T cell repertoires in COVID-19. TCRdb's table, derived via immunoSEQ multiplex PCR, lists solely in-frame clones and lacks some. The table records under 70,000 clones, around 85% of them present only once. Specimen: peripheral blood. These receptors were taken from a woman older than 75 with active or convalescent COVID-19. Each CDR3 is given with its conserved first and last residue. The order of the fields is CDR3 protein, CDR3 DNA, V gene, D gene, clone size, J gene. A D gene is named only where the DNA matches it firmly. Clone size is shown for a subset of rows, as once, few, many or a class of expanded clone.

CDR3aa: CAISEFAGVNTEAFF
CDR3nt: TGTGCCATCAGTGAGTTTGCGGGAGTGAACACTGAAGCTTTCTTT
v_gene: TRBV10-3
d_gene: NA
abundance: NA
j_gene: TRBJ1-1

CDR3aa: CASSAGLDSYNEQFF
CDR3nt: TGTGCCAGCAGCGCTGGACTAGACTCCTACAATGAGCAGTTCTTC
v_gene: TRBV9
d_gene: TRBD2
abundance: NA
j_gene: TRBJ2-1

CDR3aa: CASSLEFRGAISGANVLTF
CDR3nt: TGTGCCAGCAGCTTAGAGTTTCGGGGGGCGATATCTGGGGCCAACGTCCTGACTTTC
v_gene: TRBV11-2
d_gene: NA
abundance: NA
j_gene: TRBJ2-6

CDR3aa: CASSQAPGQGNWELFF
CDR3nt: TGTGCCAGCAGCCAAGCCCCGGGACAGGGGAATTGGGAGCTGTTTTTT
v_gene: TRBV7-9
d_gene: TRBD1
abundance: NA
j_gene: TRBJ2-2

CDR3aa: CAISPFQGSNQPQHF
CDR3nt: TGTGCCATCAGCCCATTCCAGGGCAGCAATCAGCCCCAGCATTTT
v_gene: TRBV10-3
d_gene: NA
abundance: NA
j_gene: TRBJ1-5

CDR3aa: CASSAGSGGEAFF
CDR3nt: TGTGCCAGCAGCGCGGGGTCCGGGGGTGAAGCTTTCTTT
v_gene: TRBV9
d_gene: NA
abundance: NA
j_gene: TRBJ1-1

CDR3aa: CASSARQIATNEKLFF
CDR3nt: TGTGCCAGCAGCGCAAGACAGATCGCAACTAATGAAAAACTGTTTTTT
v_gene: TRBV5-8
d_gene: NA
abundance: NA
j_gene: TRBJ1-4

CDR3aa: CASSLRGGQGSFTDTQYF
CDR3nt: TGTGCCAGCAGCTTAAGAGGGGGACAGGGATCCTTCACAGATACGCAGTATTTT
v_gene: TRBV7-8
d_gene: TRBD1
abundance: NA
j_gene: TRBJ2-3

CDR3aa: CASSVQPLNTEAFF
CDR3nt: TGCGCCAGCAGCGTACAGCCCTTGAACACTGAAGCTTTCTTT
v_gene: TRBV5-1
d_gene: NA
abundance: once
j_gene: TRBJ1-1

CDR3aa: CASSPRRGGYNEQFF
CDR3nt: TGTGCCAGCTCACCACGACGGGGAGGGTACAATGAGCAGTTCTTC
v_gene: TRBV18
d_gene: TRBD2
abundance: NA
j_gene: TRBJ2-1

CDR3aa: CASSAGKQYGYTF
CDR3nt: TGTGCCAGCAGCGCCGGGAAACAGTATGGCTACACCTTC
v_gene: TRBV5-6
d_gene: NA
abundance: NA
j_gene: TRBJ1-2

CDR3aa: CASSEYLAGELFF
CDR3nt: TGTGCCAGCAGTGAATATCTCGCCGGGGAGCTGTTTTTT
v_gene: TRBV2
d_gene: NA
abundance: NA
j_gene: TRBJ2-2

CDR3aa: CASSQPGGSEKLFF
CDR3nt: TGCGCCAGCAGCCAACCAGGTGGGAGTGAAAAACTGTTTTTT
v_gene: TRBV4-1
d_gene: NA
abundance: NA
j_gene: TRBJ1-4

CDR3aa: CASSYASGGATGELFF
CDR3nt: TGTGCCAGCAGTTACGCTAGCGGGGGGGCCACCGGGGAGCTGTTTTTT
v_gene: TRBV6-5
d_gene: TRBD2
abundance: few
j_gene: TRBJ2-2

CDR3aa: CASSFPGNGQETQYF
CDR3nt: TGTGCCAGCAGCTTTCCGGGTAACGGCCAAGAGACCCAGTACTTC
v_gene: TRBV5-4
d_gene: NA
abundance: NA
j_gene: TRBJ2-5

CDR3aa: CASSNSVNYGYTF
CDR3nt: TGTGCCAGTAGTAATTCCGTGAACTATGGCTACACCTTC
v_gene: TRBV19
d_gene: NA
abundance: once
j_gene: TRBJ1-2

CDR3aa: CASSLRGYDTEAFF
CDR3nt: TGTGCCAGCAGCTTGAGGGGGTACGACACTGAAGCTTTCTTT
v_gene: TRBV7-9
d_gene: NA
abundance: NA
j_gene: TRBJ1-1

CDR3aa: CASSQDALLSRQSDGYTF
CDR3nt: TGCGCCAGCAGCCAAGATGCCCTCTTGTCCCGACAGTCGGATGGCTACACCTTC
v_gene: TRBV4-1
d_gene: NA
abundance: once
j_gene: TRBJ1-2

CDR3aa: CASSVRAGSETQYF
CDR3nt: TGTGCCAGCAGCGTGAGGGCGGGGTCGGAGACCCAGTACTTC
v_gene: TRBV9
d_gene: NA
abundance: NA
j_gene: TRBJ2-5

CDR3aa: CATSGRGSDTQYF
CDR3nt: TGTGCCACCAGTGGTAGGGGCTCCGATACGCAGTATTTT
v_gene: TRBV24-1
d_gene: NA
abundance: NA
j_gene: TRBJ2-3

CDR3aa: CAISGGDGASTDTQYF
CDR3nt: TGTGCCATCAGTGGGGGGGACGGAGCTTCCACAGATACGCAGTATTTT
v_gene: TRBV10-3
d_gene: NA
abundance: NA
j_gene: TRBJ2-3

CDR3aa: CASSLASPGVDTQYF
CDR3nt: TGTGCCAGCAGCTTAGCTAGCCCTGGAGTGGATACGCAGTATTTT
v_gene: TRBV7-2
d_gene: NA
abundance: NA
j_gene: TRBJ2-3

CDR3aa: CASSGLAGESTGELFF
CDR3nt: TGCGCCAGCAGCGGACTAGCGGGGGAGAGCACCGGGGAGCTGTTTTTT
v_gene: TRBV5-1
d_gene: TRBD2
abundance: NA
j_gene: TRBJ2-2

CDR3aa: CAISGTGEKLFF
CDR3nt: TGTGCCATCAGTGGGACTGGGGAAAAACTGTTTTTT
v_gene: TRBV10-3
d_gene: NA
abundance: NA
j_gene: TRBJ1-4

CDR3aa: CASSSFAAGNTGELFF
CDR3nt: TGTGCCAGCAGCTCCTTTGCAGCGGGGAACACCGGGGAGCTGTTTTTT
v_gene: TRBV7-9
d_gene: NA
abundance: NA
j_gene: TRBJ2-2

CDR3aa: CASRPLAATNEKLFF
CDR3nt: TGTGCCAGCCGACCCTTGGCGGCAACTAATGAAAAACTGTTTTTT
v_gene: TRBV2
d_gene: NA
abundance: NA
j_gene: TRBJ1-4

CDR3aa: CASSLGLTEVQYF
CDR3nt: TGTGCCAGCAGCTTAGGACTCACGGAGGTCCAGTACTTC
v_gene: TRBV13
d_gene: NA
abundance: NA
j_gene: TRBJ2-5

CDR3aa: CASSASPGTFYGYTF
CDR3nt: TGTGCCAGCAGCGCTAGCCCAGGAACCTTCTATGGCTACACCTTC
v_gene: TRBV9
d_gene: NA
abundance: once
j_gene: TRBJ1-2

CDR3aa: CASGGALNEKLFF
CDR3nt: TGTGCCAGCGGCGGAGCCCTGAATGAAAAACTGTTTTTT
v_gene: TRBV6-5
d_gene: NA
abundance: NA
j_gene: TRBJ1-4

CDR3aa: CASSEYPRGTLGEQYF
CDR3nt: TGTGCCAGCAGTGAATACCCCAGGGGGACGTTAGGCGAGCAGTACTTC
v_gene: TRBV25-1
d_gene: TRBD1
abundance: few
j_gene: TRBJ2-7

CDR3aa: CSAQRNEQFF
CDR3nt: TGCAGTGCCCAGCGAAATGAGCAGTTCTTC
v_gene: TRBV20-1
d_gene: NA
abundance: NA
j_gene: TRBJ2-1

CDR3aa: CASSLMRQSSYEQYF
CDR3nt: TGTGCCAGCAGCTTAATGAGACAGAGCTCCTACGAGCAGTACTTC
v_gene: TRBV7-9
d_gene: NA
abundance: NA
j_gene: TRBJ2-7

CDR3aa: CASKPQGAPYEQYF
CDR3nt: TGTGCCAGCAAACCCCAGGGGGCCCCCTACGAGCAGTACTTC
v_gene: TRBV2
d_gene: TRBD1
abundance: NA
j_gene: TRBJ2-7

CDR3aa: CASSLSAGGQNEQFF
CDR3nt: TGCGCCAGCAGCTTGTCGGCGGGGGGGCAAAATGAGCAGTTCTTC
v_gene: TRBV5-1
d_gene: TRBD2
abundance: NA
j_gene: TRBJ2-1

CDR3aa: CASSPPGNTGELFF
CDR3nt: TGTGCCAGCAGCCCCCCGGGTAACACCGGGGAGCTGTTTTTT
v_gene: TRBV7-3
d_gene: NA
abundance: NA
j_gene: TRBJ2-2

CDR3aa: CASREDRVGYGYTF
CDR3nt: TGTGCCAGCAGGGAGGACAGGGTGGGCTATGGCTACACCTTC
v_gene: TRBV7-8
d_gene: TRBD1
abundance: NA
j_gene: TRBJ1-2

CDR3aa: CASSRQNSPLHF
CDR3nt: TGTGCCAGCAGTCGACAGAATTCACCCCTCCACTTT
v_gene: TRBV6-5
d_gene: NA
abundance: few
j_gene: TRBJ1-6

CDR3aa: CASSVGPAQGEQYF
CDR3nt: TGTGCCAGCAGCGTAGGGCCAGCCCAGGGTGAGCAGTACTTC
v_gene: TRBV9
d_gene: NA
abundance: NA
j_gene: TRBJ2-7

CDR3aa: CASSHTGSGNTIYF
CDR3nt: TGCGCCAGTAGTCATACAGGGTCTGGAAACACCATATATTTT
v_gene: TRBV19
d_gene: NA
abundance: once
j_gene: TRBJ1-3

CDR3aa: CASSPYVTGNTDTQYF
CDR3nt: TGTGCCAGCTCACCCTACGTGACAGGGAACACAGATACGCAGTATTTT
v_gene: TRBV18
d_gene: TRBD1
abundance: NA
j_gene: TRBJ2-3

CDR3aa: CASRPPGQFNEQYF
CDR3nt: TGTGCCAGCAGGCCTCCGGGACAGTTTAACGAGCAGTACTTC
v_gene: TRBV6-5
d_gene: TRBD1
abundance: NA
j_gene: TRBJ2-7

CDR3aa: CASTGRPGGESLHF
CDR3nt: TGCGCCAGCACCGGACGGCCGGGCGGGGAGTCCCTCCACTTT
v_gene: TRBV5-1
d_gene: NA
abundance: NA
j_gene: TRBJ1-6

CDR3aa: CASSQDRGQLYGYTF
CDR3nt: TGTGCCAGCAGCCAAGATCGCGGACAGCTCTATGGCTACACCTTC
v_gene: TRBV3-1/TRBV3-2
d_gene: NA
abundance: NA
j_gene: TRBJ1-2

CDR3aa: CASSTGGYSYTF
CDR3nt: TGTGCCAGTAGTACCGGGGGGTACAGCTACACCTTC
v_gene: TRBV19
d_gene: NA
abundance: NA
j_gene: TRBJ1-2

CDR3aa: CASRTPGQGTDTQYF
CDR3nt: TGTGCCAGCAGGACTCCGGGACAGGGGACAGATACGCAGTATTTT
v_gene: TRBV6-5
d_gene: TRBD1
abundance: few
j_gene: TRBJ2-3

CDR3aa: CASSLAGENTIYF
CDR3nt: TGTGCCAGCAGCTTGGCCGGAGAAAACACCATATATTTT
v_gene: TRBV5-4
d_gene: NA
abundance: NA
j_gene: TRBJ1-3